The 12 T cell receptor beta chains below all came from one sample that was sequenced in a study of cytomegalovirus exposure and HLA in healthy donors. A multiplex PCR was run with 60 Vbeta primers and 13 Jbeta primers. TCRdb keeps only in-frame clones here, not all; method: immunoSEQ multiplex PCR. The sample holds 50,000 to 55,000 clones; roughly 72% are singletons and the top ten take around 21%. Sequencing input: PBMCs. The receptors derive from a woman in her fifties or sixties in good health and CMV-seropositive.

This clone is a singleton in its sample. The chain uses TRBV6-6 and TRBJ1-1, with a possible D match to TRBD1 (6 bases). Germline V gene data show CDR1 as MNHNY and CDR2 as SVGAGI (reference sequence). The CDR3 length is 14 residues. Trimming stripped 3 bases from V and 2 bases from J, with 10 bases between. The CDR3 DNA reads TGTGCCAGCAGTTATGAGGGGGTAAACACTGAAGCTTTCTTT. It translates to CASSYEGVNTEAFF.

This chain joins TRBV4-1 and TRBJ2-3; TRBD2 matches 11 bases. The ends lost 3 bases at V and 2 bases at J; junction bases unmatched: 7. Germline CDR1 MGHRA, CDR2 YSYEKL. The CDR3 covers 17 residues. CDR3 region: CASSQVLAGVATDTQYF. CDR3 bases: TGCGCCAGCAGCCAGGTACTAGCGGGGGTAGCCACAGATACGCAGTATTTT.

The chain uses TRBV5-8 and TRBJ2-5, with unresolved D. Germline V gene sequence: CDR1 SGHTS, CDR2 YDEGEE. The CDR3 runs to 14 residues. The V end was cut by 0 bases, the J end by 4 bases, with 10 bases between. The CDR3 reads CASSLGSRPETQYF. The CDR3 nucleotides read TGTGCCAGCAGCTTGGGTTCCAGGCCAGAGACCCAGTACTTC.

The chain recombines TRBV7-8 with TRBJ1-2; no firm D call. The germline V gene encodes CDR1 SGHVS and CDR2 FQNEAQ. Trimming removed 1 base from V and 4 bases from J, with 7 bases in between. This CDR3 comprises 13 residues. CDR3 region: CASSLETPYGYTF. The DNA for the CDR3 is TGTGCCAGCAGCTTAGAGACTCCCTATGGCTACACCTTC.

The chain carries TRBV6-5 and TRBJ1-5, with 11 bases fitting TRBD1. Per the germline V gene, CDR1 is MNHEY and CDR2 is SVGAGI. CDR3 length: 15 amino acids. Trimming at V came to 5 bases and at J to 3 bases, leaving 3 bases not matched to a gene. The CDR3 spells CASSRTGGPNQPQHF. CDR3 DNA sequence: TGTGCCAGCAGTCGGACAGGGGGCCCCAATCAGCCCCAGCATTTT.

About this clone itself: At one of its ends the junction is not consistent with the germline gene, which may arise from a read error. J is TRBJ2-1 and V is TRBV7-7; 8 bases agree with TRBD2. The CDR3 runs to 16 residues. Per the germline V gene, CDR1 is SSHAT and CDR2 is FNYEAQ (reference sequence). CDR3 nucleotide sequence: TGTGCTAGCAGCTTAGACGGGACTAGCTCCTACAATGAGCAGTTCTTC. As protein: CASSLDGTSSYNEQFF.

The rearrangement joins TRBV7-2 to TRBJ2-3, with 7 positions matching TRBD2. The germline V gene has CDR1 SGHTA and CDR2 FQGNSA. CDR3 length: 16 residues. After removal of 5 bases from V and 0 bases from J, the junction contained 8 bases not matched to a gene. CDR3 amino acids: CASSISWGGSTDTQYF. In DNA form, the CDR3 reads TGTGCCAGCAGCATATCCTGGGGGGGGAGCACAGATACGCAGTATTTT. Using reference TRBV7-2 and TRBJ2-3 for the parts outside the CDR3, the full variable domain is GAGVSQSPSNKVTEKGKDVELRCDPISGHTALYWYRQSLGQGLEFLIYFQGNSAPDKSGLPSDRFSAERTGGSVSTLTIQRTQQEDSAVYLCASSISWGGSTDTQYFGPGTRLTVL.

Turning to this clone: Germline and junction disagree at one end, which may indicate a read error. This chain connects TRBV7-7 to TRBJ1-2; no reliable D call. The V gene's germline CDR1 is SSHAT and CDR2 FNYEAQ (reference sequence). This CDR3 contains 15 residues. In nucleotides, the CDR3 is TGTGCTAGCAGCGGAGGGCTCGGGGCTAACTATGGCTACACCTTC. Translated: CASSGGLGANYGYTF.

CDR3 sequence reads: CASSSLGANYEQYF. CDR3 coding DNA: TGTGCCAGCAGCTCTCTGGGCGCTAACTACGAGCAGTACTTC. The chain combines TRBV7-2 with TRBJ2-7, with no clear D. In germline, CDR1 is SGHTA, CDR2 FQGNSA. CDR3 size: 14 residues. V lost 4 bases to trimming and J lost 3 bases, with 13 bases between them.

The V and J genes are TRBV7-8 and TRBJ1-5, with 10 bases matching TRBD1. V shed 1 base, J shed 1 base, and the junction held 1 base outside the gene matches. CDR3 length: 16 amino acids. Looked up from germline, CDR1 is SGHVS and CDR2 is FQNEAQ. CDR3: CASSLGQGASNQPQHF. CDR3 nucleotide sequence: TGTGCCAGCAGCTTAGGACAGGGGGCCAGCAATCAGCCCCAGCATTTT.

As DNA, the CDR3 is TGTGCCAGCAGTTTAGTCGCTAGCGGGAGCTTCACCGGGGAGCTGTTTTTT. Its protein is CASSLVASGSFTGELFF. This rearrangement joins TRBV28 to TRBJ2-2; TRBD2 matches 10 bases. Looked up from germline, CDR1 is MDHEN and CDR2 is SYDVKM. V dropped 2 bases and J dropped 4; count of bases not matched to a gene: 7. The CDR3 length is 17 residues.

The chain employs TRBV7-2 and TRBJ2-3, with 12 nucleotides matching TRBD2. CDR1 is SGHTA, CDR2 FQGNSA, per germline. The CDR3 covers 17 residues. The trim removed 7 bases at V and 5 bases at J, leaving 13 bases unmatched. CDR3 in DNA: TGTGCCAGCACCGTCAGTGGGGGACTAGCGGGTGGAGATACGCAGTATTTT. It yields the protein CASTVSGGLAGGDTQYF. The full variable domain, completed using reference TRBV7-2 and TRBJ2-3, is GAGVSQSPSNKVTEKGKDVELRCDPISGHTALYWYRQSLGQGLEFLIYFQGNSAPDKSGLPSDRFSAERTGGSVSTLTIQRTQQEDSAVYLCASTVSGGLAGGDTQYFGPGTRLTVL.